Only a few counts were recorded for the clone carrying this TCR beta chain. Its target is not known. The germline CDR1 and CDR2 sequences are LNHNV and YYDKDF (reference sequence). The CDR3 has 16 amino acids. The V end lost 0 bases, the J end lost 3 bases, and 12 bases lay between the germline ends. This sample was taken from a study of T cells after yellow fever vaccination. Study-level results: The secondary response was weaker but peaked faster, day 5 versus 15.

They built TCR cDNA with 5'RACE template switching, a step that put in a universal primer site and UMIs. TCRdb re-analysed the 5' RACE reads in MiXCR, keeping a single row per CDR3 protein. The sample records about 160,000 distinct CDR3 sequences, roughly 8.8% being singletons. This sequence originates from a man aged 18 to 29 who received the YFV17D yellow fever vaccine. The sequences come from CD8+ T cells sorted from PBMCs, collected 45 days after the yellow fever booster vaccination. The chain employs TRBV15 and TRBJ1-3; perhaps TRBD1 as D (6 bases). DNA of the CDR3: TGTGCCACCAGCAGAGATTTGGGGGCTGGTGGAAACACCATATATTTT. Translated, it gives CATSRDLGAGGNTIYF.